This passage covers 18 T cell receptor beta chains from one sample sequenced in a study of naive and memory T cell subsets. Study results and caveats: Naive repertoires, especially CD8, held a few larger clonotypes, possibly memory cells re-expressing CD45RA.

The antigens of these receptors remain unknown. Both TRBC1 and TRBC2 were covered by a beta constant-region primer of two equimolar oligonucleotides. Nested alpha and beta constant-region primers with the SP2 primer drove four PCR rounds on ligated cDNA. TCRdb redid the calling of the UMI-ligation and nested PCR reads with MiXCR, one entry per CDR3 protein. This sample has 150,000 or so distinct CDR3 sequences, with 22% found just once. Material: naive CD4+ T cells from blood. The origin of the receptors is a human donor in good health.

This clonotype has only a few counts. The CDR3 is CSAPGPTRWEQFF. The CDR3 DNA reads as TGCAGTGCCCCGGGTCCTACTAGATGGGAGCAGTTCTTC. This rearrangement joins TRBV20-1 to TRBJ2-1; TRBD2 might be the D (5 bases). Germline V gene lookup returns CDR1 DFQATT and CDR2 SNEGSKA (reference sequence). V was shortened by 6 bases and J by 10 bases, with 19 bases between the two germline ends. This CDR3 spans 13 amino acids.

This clonotype was detected a few times. The chain employs TRBV12-3 or TRBV12-4 and TRBJ1-2; D is undetermined. Trimming removed 3 bases from V and 1 base from J, with 18 bases in between. This CDR3 is built from 17 residues. The CDR3 coding sequence is TGTGCCAGCAGTTTGGGTTCGGCAGTCGACTTTAACTATGGCTACACCTTC. It yields the protein CASSLGSAVDFNYGYTF.

This clonotype was found many times. V usage is TRBV7-8 and J usage is TRBJ2-3, with 14 bases that match TRBD2. The CDR3 is 16 residues long. V lost 5 bases and J lost 6; bases outside the gene matches: 7. The germline V gene has CDR1 SGHVS and CDR2 FQNEAQ. CDR3 in DNA: TGTGCCAGCAGCCCGAGGACTAGCGGGAGGTCTGATACGCAGTATTTT. Protein product: CASSPRTSGRSDTQYF. The entire variable domain, with the rest obtained from reference TRBV7-8 and TRBJ2-3, is as follows: GAGVSQSPRYKVAKRGQDVALRCDPISGHVSLFWYQQALGQGPEFLTYFQNEAQLDKSGLPSDRFFAERPEGSVSTLKIQRTQQEDSAVYLCASSPRTSGRSDTQYFGPGTRLTVL.

This clonotype came up once. The rearrangement joins TRBV12-5 to TRBJ2-5, with D maybe TRBD2 (5 bases). This CDR3 has 16 residues. V lost 5 bases and J lost 4, with 20 bases in between. The germline gives CDR1 LGHNT, CDR2 FRNRAP. The CDR3 is CASGPGKGGLAETQYF. In DNA form, the CDR3 reads TGTGCTAGTGGTCCCGGAAAGGGCGGACTTGCAGAGACCCAGTACTTC.

J is TRBJ2-5 and V is TRBV27, with a weak D call TRBD2 (6 bases). This CDR3 has 14 residues. The germline V and J ends were trimmed by 7 bases and 4 bases, with 16 bases remaining between them. From germline, CDR1 is MNHEY and CDR2 SMNVEV (reference sequence). The CDR3 DNA follows: TGTGCCAGCACCACCACCGGGGGAAGAGAGACCCAGTACTTC. Translation: CASTTTGGRETQYF.

This clonotype was seen at least ten times. This chain uses TRBV24-1 with TRBJ2-7, with 8 nucleotides matching TRBD1. Losses at the gene ends were 4 bases for V and 2 bases for J; bases not matched to a gene: 9. The CDR3 totals 16 residues. The germline V gene encodes CDR1 KGHDR and CDR2 SFDVKD. CDR3 nucleotide sequence: TGTGCCACCAGTGACAACACCGGGACAGGAACCTACGAGCAGTACTTC. This codes for CATSDNTGTGTYEQYF.

The table lists this clonotype with a few counts. This sequence joins TRBV20-1 and TRBJ1-6; D possibly corresponds to TRBD1 (6 bases). The CDR3 runs to 14 residues. CDR1 and CDR2 (germline): DFQATT, SNEGSKA (reference sequence). V was trimmed by 1 base and J by 6 bases, leaving 10 bases between them. Here the CDR3 reads CSARGAGVNSPLHF. CDR3 nucleotides: TGCAGTGCTAGAGGCGCAGGGGTTAATTCACCCCTCCACTTT.

This clonotype showed up just a few times. The chain couples TRBV6-6 to TRBJ1-4; D not certain. Looked up from germline, CDR1 is MNHNY and CDR2 is SVGAGI (reference sequence). The CDR3 loop spans 15 amino acids. The V gene lost 0 bases and the J gene lost 0 bases, with 5 bases spanning the gap. CDR3 DNA sequence: TGTGCCAGCAGTTACTCCAAGGCAACTAATGAAAAACTGTTTTTT. Amino acid sequence: CASSYSKATNEKLFF.

The chain has TRBV18 and TRBJ2-5; 9 nucleotides match TRBD2. This CDR3 region has 14 residues. Germline V lookup: CDR1 KGHSH, CDR2 LQKENI. V lost 6 bases and J lost 5; bases outside the gene matches: 7. CDR3 sequence (DNA): TGTGCCAGCTCGGGGGGACTAGCAGCGGAGACCCAGTACTTC. It yields the protein CASSGGLAAETQYF.

A single count supports this clonotype. The chain is built from TRBV4-1 and TRBJ2-7, with 7 bases fitting TRBD2. J gave up 1 base and V 3 bases, and 9 bases lay outside the gene matches. The CDR3 has 16 residues. Per the germline V gene, CDR1 is MGHRA and CDR2 is YSYEKL. The CDR3: CASSHPGRTGSYEQYF. The CDR3 DNA follows: TGCGCCAGCAGCCATCCCGGGAGGACTGGGTCCTACGAGCAGTACTTC.

This clonotype has at least ten counts. The rearrangement joins TRBV20-1 to TRBJ2-1; TRBD2 matches 9 bases. The CDR3 runs 15 residues. Trimming cost V 3 bases and J 9 bases; bases outside gene matches: 12. CDR1 is DFQATT and CDR2 is SNEGSKA in the germline V gene (reference sequence). The CDR3 DNA follows: TGCAGTGCTAGCGGGGGATATAGCGGGAGAGCTGAGCAGTTCTTC. It yields the protein CSASGGYSGRAEQFF.

This clonotype was picked up a small number of times. The chain recombines TRBV7-7 with TRBJ2-1; perhaps D is TRBD1 or TRBD2 (5 bases each). This CDR3 is 15 amino acids long. V was shortened by 4 bases and J by 4 bases, with 14 bases between the two germline ends. Germline assignment: CDR1 SSHAT and CDR2 FNYEAQ (reference sequence). The CDR3 region has the DNA TGTGCCAGCAGCTACCGGGACGGACGGTACAATGAGCAGTTCTTC. Its translation: CASSYRDGRYNEQFF.

This chain uses TRBV24-1 with TRBJ2-7; D remains unclear. V shed 0 bases and J shed 4 bases, with 9 bases lying between them. Germline values: CDR1 KGHDR, CDR2 SFDVKD. The CDR3 runs 14 residues. CDR3 DNA: TGTGCCACCAGTGATTTGAATCCGCCTTACGAGCAGTACTTC. It specifies CATSDLNPPYEQYF.

In this sample, this clonotype turned up many times. The J gene is TRBJ2-7, the V gene TRBV20-1; 7 nucleotides align to TRBD2. The germline V gene encodes CDR1 DFQATT and CDR2 SNEGSKA (reference sequence). The CDR3 covers 13 residues. The ends lost 3 bases at V and 4 bases at J; junction bases unmatched: 6. The CDR3 region is CSARGGGVYEQYF. Here the CDR3 DNA reads TGCAGTGCTAGGGGTGGGGGGGTGTACGAGCAGTACTTC.

The J gene is TRBJ1-1, the V gene TRBV6-6, with unresolved D. The CDR3 loop spans 13 amino acids. Germline CDR1 MNHNY, CDR2 SVGAGI (reference sequence). Trimming shortened V by 2 bases and J by 7 bases, and 11 bases separated the two germline ends. DNA of the CDR3: TGTGCCAGCAGTTACCTTATAGGTGGTGAAGCTTTCTTT. Amino acid sequence: CASSYLIGGEAFF.

This clonotype was counted at least ten times. V and J are TRBV29-1 and TRBJ2-6, with 14 positions matching TRBD2. V trimming: 2 bases; J trimming: 4 bases; junction bases outside the gene matches: 16. CDR1 SQVTM and CDR2 ANQGSEA come from the germline V gene. This CDR3 region has 21 residues. CDR3 bases: TGCAGCGTTGAATTTCCCCGAAGACTAGCGGGAGGGCCGTCGGGGGCCAACGTCCTGACTTTC. This encodes CSVEFPRRLAGGPSGANVLTF.

This clonotype was counted ten times or more. V gene TRBV28 combines with J gene TRBJ1-2; maybe TRBD1 (6 bases). The germline V gene encodes CDR1 MDHEN and CDR2 SYDVKM. The CDR3 is 17 amino acids. The V and J ends lost 10 bases and 3 bases respectively, with 27 bases between them. The CDR3 is CATLEGGAGQVDYGYTF. DNA for the CDR3: TGTGCCACCCTAGAGGGGGGCGCGGGCCAGGTCGACTATGGCTACACCTTC.

In its sample, this clonotype was seen many times. This chain joins TRBV27 and TRBJ2-3; 7 bases are shared with TRBD2. V trimming: 5 bases; J trimming: 0 bases; junction bases outside the gene matches: 8. The germline gives CDR1 MNHEY, CDR2 SMNVEV (reference sequence). CDR3 size: 16 residues. The CDR3 sequence is CASSLRAGLSTDTQYF. Written as DNA, the CDR3 is TGTGCCAGCAGTCTTCGAGCGGGGCTGAGCACAGATACGCAGTATTTT.